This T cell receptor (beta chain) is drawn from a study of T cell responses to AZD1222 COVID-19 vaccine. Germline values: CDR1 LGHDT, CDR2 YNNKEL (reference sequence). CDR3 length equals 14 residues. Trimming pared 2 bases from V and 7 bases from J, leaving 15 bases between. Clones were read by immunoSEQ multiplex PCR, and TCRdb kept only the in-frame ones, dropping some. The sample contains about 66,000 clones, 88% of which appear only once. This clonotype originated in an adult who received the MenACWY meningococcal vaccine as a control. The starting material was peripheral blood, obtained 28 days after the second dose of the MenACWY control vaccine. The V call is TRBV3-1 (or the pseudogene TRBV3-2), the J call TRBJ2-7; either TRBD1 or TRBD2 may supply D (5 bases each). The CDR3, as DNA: TGTGCCAGCAGCCAACCCGACGGGGCTCAAGAGCAGTACTTC. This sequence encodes CASSQPDGAQEQYF.